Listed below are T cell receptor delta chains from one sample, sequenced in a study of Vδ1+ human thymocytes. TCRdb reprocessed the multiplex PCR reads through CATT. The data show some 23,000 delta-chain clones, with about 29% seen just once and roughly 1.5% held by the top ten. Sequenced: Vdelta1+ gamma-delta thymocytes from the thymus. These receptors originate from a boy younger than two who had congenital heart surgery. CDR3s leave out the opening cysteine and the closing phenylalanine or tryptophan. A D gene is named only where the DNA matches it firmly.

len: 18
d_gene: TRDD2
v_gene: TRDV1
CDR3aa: ALGEPYFLRGPSYTDKLI

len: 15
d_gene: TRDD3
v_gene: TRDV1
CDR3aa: ALGEKQSGGSADKLI

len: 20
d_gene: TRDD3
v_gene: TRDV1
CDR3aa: ALGPAPGIWLGDTVYTDKLI

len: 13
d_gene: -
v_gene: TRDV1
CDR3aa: ALGDPQGGTDKLI

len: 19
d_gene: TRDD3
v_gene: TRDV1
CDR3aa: ALGEPPLPLLGDTPTDKLI

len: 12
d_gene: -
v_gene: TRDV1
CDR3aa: ALGGTRRTDKLI

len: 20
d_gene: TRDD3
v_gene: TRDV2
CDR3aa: ACATQDPDWGIRAPYTDKLI

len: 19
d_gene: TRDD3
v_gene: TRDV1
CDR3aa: ALGEASPYWGIMEYTDKLI

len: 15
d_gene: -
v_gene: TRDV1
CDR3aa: ALGPSYTYLRTDKLI

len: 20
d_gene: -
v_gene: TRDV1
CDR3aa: ALGEQPLPTGGIFRPAAQLF

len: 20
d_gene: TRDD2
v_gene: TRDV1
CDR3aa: ALGELVWPKFLHGGYTDKLI

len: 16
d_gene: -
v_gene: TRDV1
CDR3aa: ALGELSPHFSPTDKLI

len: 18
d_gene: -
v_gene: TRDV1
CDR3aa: ALGEQYNVSYYRGQQKLI

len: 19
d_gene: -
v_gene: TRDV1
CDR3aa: ALVVPDYVWGSPPLTAQLF

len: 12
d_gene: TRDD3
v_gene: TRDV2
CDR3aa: ACPGDTLGDKLI

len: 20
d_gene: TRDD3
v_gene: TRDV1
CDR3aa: ALGELPVLGSSCRGDTDKLI

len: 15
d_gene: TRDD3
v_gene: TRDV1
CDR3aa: ALGENGGKMYTDKLI

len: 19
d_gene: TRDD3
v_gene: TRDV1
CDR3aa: ALGPSSTGGHVVRSTDKLI

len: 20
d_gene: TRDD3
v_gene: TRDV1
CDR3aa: ALGGPLYQISNEGGDTDKLI

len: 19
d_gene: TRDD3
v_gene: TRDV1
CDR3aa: ALGEPRPTLGDTLYTDKLI

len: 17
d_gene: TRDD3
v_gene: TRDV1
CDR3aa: ALGDTQGGIRRYTDKLI

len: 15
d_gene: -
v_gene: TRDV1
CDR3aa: ALGELYSRDNTDKLI

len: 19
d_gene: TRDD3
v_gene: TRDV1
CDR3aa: ALGDRVASNWGISCTDKLI

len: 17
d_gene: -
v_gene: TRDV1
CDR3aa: ALGEESGPTNPKRYKLI

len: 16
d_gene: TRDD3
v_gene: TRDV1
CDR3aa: ALGGLIVLGDYTDKLI

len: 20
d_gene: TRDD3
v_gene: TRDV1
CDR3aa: ALGPRPGGPWGTLLYTDKLI

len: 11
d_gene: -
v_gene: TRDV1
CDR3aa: ALGERPAMRLI

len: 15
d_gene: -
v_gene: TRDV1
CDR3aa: ALGELCPNPHTDKLI

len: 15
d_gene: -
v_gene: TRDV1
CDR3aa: ALGELGPKRLTAQLF

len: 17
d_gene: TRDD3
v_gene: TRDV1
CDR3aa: ALGDPRLGDTMSTDKLI

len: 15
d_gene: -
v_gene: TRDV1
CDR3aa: ALGERTGQTYTDKLI

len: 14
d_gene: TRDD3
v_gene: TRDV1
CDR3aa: ALGEPGWGRRSYLI

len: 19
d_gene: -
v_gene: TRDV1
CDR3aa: ALGEPLPPAGGGLYTDKLI

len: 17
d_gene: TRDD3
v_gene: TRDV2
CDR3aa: ACAFQPLHWGILSDKLI

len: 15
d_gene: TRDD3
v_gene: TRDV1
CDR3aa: ALGETLGYADTDKLI

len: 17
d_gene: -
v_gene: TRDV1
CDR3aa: ALGEPASLSYKSGAKLI

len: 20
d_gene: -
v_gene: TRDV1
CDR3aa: ALGEPGLPGSRILAYTDKLI

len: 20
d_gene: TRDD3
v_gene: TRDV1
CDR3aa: ALGIGRGPTPYWGILTDKLI

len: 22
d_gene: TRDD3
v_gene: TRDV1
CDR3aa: ALGERGLPKTHLGDRGYTDKLI

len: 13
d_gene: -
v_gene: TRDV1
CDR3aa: ALGERLDYTDKLI